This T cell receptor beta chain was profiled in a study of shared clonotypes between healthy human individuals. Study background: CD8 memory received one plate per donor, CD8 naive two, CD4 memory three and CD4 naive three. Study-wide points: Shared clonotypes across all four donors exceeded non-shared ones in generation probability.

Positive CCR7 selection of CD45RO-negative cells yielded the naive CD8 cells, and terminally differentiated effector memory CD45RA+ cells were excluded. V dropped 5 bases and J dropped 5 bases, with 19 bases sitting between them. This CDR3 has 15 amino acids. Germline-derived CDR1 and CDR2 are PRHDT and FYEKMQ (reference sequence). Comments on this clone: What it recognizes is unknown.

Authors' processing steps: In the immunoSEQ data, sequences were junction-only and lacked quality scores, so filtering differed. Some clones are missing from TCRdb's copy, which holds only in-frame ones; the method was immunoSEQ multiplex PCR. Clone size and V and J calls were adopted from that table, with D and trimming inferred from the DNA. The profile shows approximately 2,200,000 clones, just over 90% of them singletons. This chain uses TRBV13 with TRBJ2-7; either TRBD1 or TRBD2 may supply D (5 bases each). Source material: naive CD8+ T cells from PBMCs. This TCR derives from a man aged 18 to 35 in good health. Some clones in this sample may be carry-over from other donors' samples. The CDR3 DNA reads TGTGCCAGCAGCGCAGAGGGCCAGGGTAGGGACGAGCAGTACTTC. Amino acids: CASSAEGQGRDEQYF.